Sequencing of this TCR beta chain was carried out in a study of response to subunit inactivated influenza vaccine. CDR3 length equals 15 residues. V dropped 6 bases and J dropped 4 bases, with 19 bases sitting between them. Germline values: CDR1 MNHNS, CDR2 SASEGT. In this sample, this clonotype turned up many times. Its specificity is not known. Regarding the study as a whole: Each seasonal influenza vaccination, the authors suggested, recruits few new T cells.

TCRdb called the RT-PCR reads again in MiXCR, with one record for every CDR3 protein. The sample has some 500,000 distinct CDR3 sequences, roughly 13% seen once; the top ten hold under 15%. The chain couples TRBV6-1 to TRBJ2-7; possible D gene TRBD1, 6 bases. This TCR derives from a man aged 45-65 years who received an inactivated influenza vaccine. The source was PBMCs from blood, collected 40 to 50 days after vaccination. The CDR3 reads CASSKSLDRLYEQYF. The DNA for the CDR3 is TGTGCCAGCAGCAAAAGCCTCGACAGGCTATACGAGCAGTACTTC.